This passage covers 30 T cell receptor beta chains from one sample sequenced in a study of cytomegalovirus exposure and HLA in healthy donors. Primers for the PCR totalled 60 Vbeta and 13 Jbeta. The data were produced by immunoSEQ multiplex PCR, yet TCRdb's version contains in-frame clones alone and is incomplete. The sample lists around 170,000 clones; about three quarters were seen once. Sequenced input: PBMCs. Every receptor here comes from a man aged 18 to 35 in good health and CMV-seronegative.

The V gene is TRBV5-6, the J gene TRBJ2-2; tentatively, D is TRBD2 (5 bases). The germline V gene encodes CDR1 SGHDT and CDR2 YYEEEE. The CDR3 has 17 residues. Trimming left V 2 bases short and J 3 bases short, with 17 bases between. The CDR3 sequence: CASSFGGRVVDTGELFF. CDR3 DNA sequence: TGTGCCAGCAGCTTTGGAGGTAGGGTGGTGGACACCGGGGAGCTGTTTTTT.

The chain uses TRBV27 and TRBJ2-7, with D tentatively TRBD1 (5 bases). Looked up from germline, CDR1 is MNHEY and CDR2 is SMNVEV (reference sequence). Trimming removed 3 bases from V and 9 bases from J, with 12 bases in between. This CDR3 is 12 amino acids long. CDR3: CASSFPGDRQYF. The CDR3 DNA reads TGTGCCAGCAGTTTCCCCGGCGACAGGCAGTACTTC.

The chain couples TRBV4-1 to TRBJ1-4; D is ambiguous. V lost 4 bases, J lost 5 bases, and 8 bases lay in between. From germline, CDR1 is MGHRA and CDR2 YSYEKL. The CDR3 has 13 amino acids. The CDR3 region is CASSRPSNEKLFF. The CDR3 region has the DNA TGCGCCAGCAGCCGGCCGTCGAATGAAAAACTGTTTTTT.

V gene TRBV2 combines with J gene TRBJ1-2; tentative D call: TRBD1 (6 bases). CDR1 and CDR2 from the germline V gene are SNHLY and FYNNEI. This CDR3 has 17 residues. Trimming cost V 6 bases and J 8 bases, with 28 bases left between them. The CDR3 DNA follows: TGTGCCAGCAGACCATTACAGGGAGGGGCCCAGTTTAGGGGCTACACCTTC. Its translation is CASRPLQGGAQFRGYTF.

This clone turned up a few times. The J gene is TRBJ2-5, the V gene TRBV5-4; no definite D call. The CDR3 loop spans 15 amino acids. V was pared by 4 bases and J by 9 bases, with 22 bases between. Germline V gene data show CDR1 as SGHNT and CDR2 as YYREEE (reference sequence). CDR3 nucleotides: TGTGCCAGCAGCCCGGGTCAGTGGGTCCGGATGGCCCAGTACTTC. Its translation: CASSPGQWVRMAQYF.

The table lists this clone with a few counts. This rearrangement joins TRBV9 to TRBJ2-3; 10 bases agree with TRBD2. The CDR3 extends over 16 amino acids. V was pared by 1 base and J by 4 bases, with 6 bases of the junction left unmatched. Germline CDR1 and CDR2: SGDLS and YYNGEE. The CDR3 loop is CASSVRSGGAPDTQYF. CDR3 DNA: TGTGCCAGCAGCGTAAGGAGCGGGGGGGCCCCAGATACGCAGTATTTT.

This clone showed up just a few times. V gene TRBV6-1 combines with J gene TRBJ1-2; unclear D gene. Germline CDR1 MNHNS, CDR2 SASEGT. This CDR3 spans 14 amino acids. The V and J ends lost 2 bases and 8 bases respectively, with 15 bases between them. In DNA form, the CDR3 reads TGTGCCAGCAGTGAATTTGGAGGCCGCGGAGGCTACACCTTC. Translation gives CASSEFGGRGGYTF.

The V gene is TRBV7-2, the J gene TRBJ1-2; 9 positions match TRBD1. V lost 5 bases to trimming and J lost 7 bases; unmatched junction nucleotides: 8. CDR3 length: 14 amino acids. In germline, CDR1 is SGHTA, CDR2 FQGNSA. CDR3: CASSPQTGGAGYTF. For the CDR3, the DNA is TGTGCCAGCAGCCCCCAGACAGGGGGGGCTGGCTACACCTTC.

The J gene is TRBJ1-1, the V gene TRBV27, with a weak D call TRBD1 (6 bases). This CDR3 region has 15 residues. V shed 3 bases and J shed 1 base, with 12 bases lying between them. Germline V lookup: CDR1 MNHEY, CDR2 SMNVEV (reference sequence). CDR3 in amino acids: CASSFGLQGNTEAFF. Here the CDR3 DNA reads TGTGCCAGCAGTTTCGGTCTACAGGGGAACACTGAAGCTTTCTTT.

Here the CDR3 DNA reads TGTGCCAGTAGTAGGCAGGCCACAGATACGCAGTATTTT. This codes for CASSRQATDTQYF. This chain links TRBV19 with TRBJ2-3; D gene uncertain. V was pared by 4 bases and J by 2 bases, with 7 bases between. The CDR3 is 13 residues long. Germline V gene data show CDR1 as LNHDA and CDR2 as SQIVND (reference sequence). Complete variable domain (other parts from reference TRBV19 and TRBJ2-3): DGGITQSPKYLFRKEGQNVTLSCEQNLNHDAMYWYRQDPGQGLRLIYYSQIVNDFQKGDIAEGYSVSREKKESFPLTVTSAQKNPTAFYLCASSRQATDTQYFGPGTRLTVL.

The chain has TRBV30 and TRBJ2-7; TRBD1 agrees at 9 bases. Germline CDR1 reads GTSNPN; CDR2 reads SVGIG (reference sequence). The J segment lost 5 bases and the V segment lost 2 bases, leaving 10 bases of the junction unmatched. The CDR3 is 15 amino acids. The CDR3 bases are TGTGCCTGGAGTTCCCGGTATGGACAGGGGCACGAGCAGTACTTC. Its translation: CAWSSRYGQGHEQYF. Full variable domain (outside the CDR3, taken from reference TRBV30 and TRBJ2-7): SQTIHQWPATLVQPVGSPLSLECTVEGTSNPNLYWYRQAAGRGLQLLFYSVGIGQISSEVPQNLSASRPQDRQFILSSKKLLLSDSGFYLCAWSSRYGQGHEQYFGPGTRLTVT.

This clone was counted a few times. This chain links TRBV4-1 with TRBJ1-1; D perhaps matches TRBD1 (5 bases). V lost 0 bases and J lost 5, with 10 bases in between. The CDR3 covers 14 residues. Germline V CDR1 and CDR2: MGHRA, YSYEKL. CDR3 region: CASSQERGGTEAFF. CDR3 in DNA: TGCGCCAGCAGCCAAGAAAGGGGAGGGACTGAAGCTTTCTTT.

This clone was detected only a few times. This rearrangement joins TRBV14 to TRBJ2-3; D is perhaps TRBD2 (5 bases). The ends were cut back, 1 base at V and 6 bases at J, with 11 bases in the middle. The germline gives CDR1 SGHDN, CDR2 FVKESK. The CDR3 covers 14 residues. The CDR3 protein is CASSQGGPSDTQYF. The CDR3 nucleotides are TGTGCCAGCAGCCAAGGCGGGCCCTCGGATACGCAGTATTTT. The full variable domain, with the rest looked up from reference TRBV14 and TRBJ2-3, is EAGVTQFPSHSVIEKGQTVTLRCDPISGHDNLYWYRRVMGKEIKFLLHFVKESKQDESGMPNNRFLAERTGGTYSTLKVQPAELEDSGVYFCASSQGGPSDTQYFGPGTRLTVL.

The V gene is TRBV30, the J gene TRBJ2-7; 7 nucleotides align to TRBD1. V was pared by 7 bases and J by 2 bases, with 8 bases of the junction left unmatched. The CDR3 runs 13 residues. Looked up from germline, CDR1 is GTSNPN and CDR2 is SVGIG (reference sequence). CDR3 residues: CASYRDSAYEQYF. CDR3 nucleotides: TGTGCCTCTTACCGGGACAGTGCCTACGAGCAGTACTTC.

This clone was seen more than once but under ten times. The gene calls are TRBV28 and TRBJ2-1; D gene unclear. The CDR3 has 14 residues. Trimming removed 4 bases from V and 1 base from J, with 8 bases in between. Per the germline V gene, CDR1 is MDHEN and CDR2 is SYDVKM. CDR3 nucleotide sequence: TGTGCCAGCAGTTATACATTTTCCTACAATGAGCAGTTCTTC. It codes for CASSYTFSYNEQFF.

V gene TRBV5-4 combines with J gene TRBJ1-1, with D perhaps TRBD1 (5 bases). V was cut by 0 bases and J by 0 bases, with 12 bases left in between. The CDR3 is made up of 16 amino acids. The V gene's germline CDR1 is SGHNT and CDR2 YYREEE (reference sequence). CDR3 nucleotides: TGTGCCAGCAGCTTGGTGGCCGGCAGGGTGAACACTGAAGCTTTCTTT. Its protein is CASSLVAGRVNTEAFF.

This clone occurred once. The chain is built from TRBV5-6 and TRBJ1-1; 10 bases agree with TRBD1. Germline V CDR1 and CDR2: SGHDT, YYEEEE. This CDR3 comprises 17 residues. With 4 bases clipped from V and 3 bases from J, the junction kept 12 bases outside the gene matches. This CDR3 reads CASSLRTGGLSDTEAFF. The CDR3 bases are TGTGCCAGCAGCCTGCGGACAGGGGGATTATCCGACACTGAAGCTTTCTTT.

This sequence joins TRBV6-5 and TRBJ2-3; 12 nucleotides agree with TRBD2. V shed 4 bases and J 5 bases; nucleotides not matched to a gene: 4. This CDR3 comprises 15 residues. Per the germline V gene, CDR1 is MNHEY and CDR2 is SVGAGI. This chain's CDR3 is CASSSPTSGRDTQYF. CDR3 nucleotide sequence: TGTGCCAGCAGTTCCCCGACTAGCGGGAGAGATACGCAGTATTTT.

The chain has TRBV28 and TRBJ1-5, with D maybe TRBD1 (5 bases). V dropped 7 bases and J dropped 2 bases, with 18 bases sitting between them. The CDR3 has 16 amino acids. Germline assignment: CDR1 MDHEN and CDR2 SYDVKM. CDR3 nucleotide sequence: TGTGCCAGCACTTCCGCCGTACAGGTCCGCAATCAGCCCCAGCATTTT. It translates to CASTSAVQVRNQPQHF.

This clone has only one observation. The chain links TRBV5-1 to TRBJ2-2; 9 bases align to TRBD1. Germline CDR1 SGHRS, CDR2 YFSETQ. The CDR3 runs to 14 residues. With V trimmed by 4 bases and J by 4 bases, 2 bases remained unmatched. CDR3 sequence reads: CASSLDRGTGELFF. In nucleotides, the CDR3 is TGCGCCAGCAGCCTGGACAGGGGCACCGGGGAGCTGTTTTTT.

The chain recombines TRBV28 with TRBJ1-5; 7 nucleotides agree with TRBD1. V was pared by 7 bases and J by 0 bases, with 12 bases of the junction left unmatched. This CDR3 has 17 residues. Per germline, CDR1 MDHEN and CDR2 SYDVKM. The CDR3 nucleotides are TGTGCCAGCACCCCGCACCAGGGGGACCCTAGCAATCAGCCCCAGCATTTT. This sequence encodes CASTPHQGDPSNQPQHF.

The V and J genes are TRBV7-3 and TRBJ2-3; 11 nucleotides line up with TRBD2. The CDR3 has 15 amino acids. Trimming removed 5 bases from V and 4 bases from J; junction bases left unmatched: 5. Germline V gene lookup returns CDR1 SGHTA and CDR2 FQGTGA. In nucleotides, the CDR3 is TGTGCCAGCAGCACGATAGCGGGGGGGCCAGATACGCAGTATTTT. Its translation: CASSTIAGGPDTQYF.

CDR3 bases: TGCAGCGTTGAATCGAACCTGCGGCGCAATGAGCAGTTCTTC. This sequence encodes CSVESNLRRNEQFF. The rearrangement links TRBV29-1 to TRBJ2-1; D is unresolved. Trimming removed 2 bases at V and 6 bases at J, with 14 bases between. Germline loops: CDR1 SQVTM, CDR2 ANQGSEA. This CDR3 has 14 amino acids.

The V call is TRBV19, the J call TRBJ1-6, with unresolved D. Per the germline V gene, CDR1 is LNHDA and CDR2 is SQIVND (reference sequence). The V gene lost 5 bases and the J gene lost 0 bases, with 20 bases spanning the gap. CDR3 length: 19 amino acids. The CDR3 DNA reads TGTGCCAGTAGTGAGCTATACAACGCTCGGAGCTCCTATAATTCACCCCTCCACTTT. Its protein is CASSELYNARSSYNSPLHF.

This chain joins TRBV18 and TRBJ2-5; weak D call: TRBD2 (5 bases). This CDR3 region has 15 residues. The germline V gene encodes CDR1 KGHSH and CDR2 LQKENI. V shed 3 bases and J shed 0 bases, with 11 bases lying between them. CDR3 sequence (DNA): TGTGCCAGCTCACCCCGGGGTAGCGACCAAGAGACCCAGTACTTC. Translating gives CASSPRGSDQETQYF.

This clone has more than one count but fewer than ten. CDR3 in DNA: TGTGCCAGCAGCATCCATGACGAGCAGTACTTC. Protein product: CASSIHDEQYF. The V gene is TRBV28, the J gene TRBJ2-7; D remains ambiguous. V lost 6 bases and J 5 bases, leaving 8 bases between the germline ends. CDR1 is MDHEN and CDR2 is SYDVKM in the germline V gene. This CDR3 spans 11 amino acids.

J is TRBJ2-7 and V is TRBV5-4, with a weak D call TRBD2 (6 bases). Per germline, CDR1 SGHNT and CDR2 YYREEE (reference sequence). This CDR3 comprises 14 residues. Trimming removed 3 bases from V and 6 bases from J, with 16 bases in between. The CDR3 bases are TGTGCCAGCAGCTGGGCCGGGGGAGTCGGCGAGCAGTACTTC. As protein: CASSWAGGVGEQYF. Full variable domain (remainder filled in from reference TRBV5-4 and TRBJ2-7): ETGVTQSPTHLIKTRGQQVTLRCSSQSGHNTVSWYQQALGQGPQFIFQYYREEENGRGNFPPRFSGLQFPNYSSELNVNALELDDSALYLCASSWAGGVGEQYFGPGTRLTVT.

The chain recombines TRBV28 with TRBJ1-6; D is ambiguous. The germline V gene encodes CDR1 MDHEN and CDR2 SYDVKM. The V end lost 7 bases, the J end lost 7 bases, and 17 bases lay between the germline ends. The CDR3 sequence is 15 residues long. The CDR3 DNA reads as TGTGCCAGCACTTCCCCGGGAGTCGGGAATTCACCCCTCCACTTT. Translation: CASTSPGVGNSPLHF.

The J gene is TRBJ2-1, the V gene TRBV15; 8 bases are shared with TRBD2. The junction had 4 bases not matched to a gene; V was cut back by 1 base and J by 5 bases. Germline values: CDR1 LNHNV, CDR2 YYDKDF (reference sequence). The CDR3 has 15 amino acids. CDR3 DNA sequence: TGTGCCACCAGCAGAGGGGGCGGGAGGAACAATGAGCAGTTCTTC. Residues: CATSRGGGRNNEQFF.

The genes are TRBV5-6 and TRBJ1-2; 8 nucleotides line up with TRBD1. V lost 0 bases, J lost 7 bases, and 5 bases stayed unmatched. The germline V gene has CDR1 SGHDT and CDR2 YYEEEE. CDR3 size: 14 residues. The CDR3 spells CASSLGVTGGGYTF. CDR3 nucleotides: TGTGCCAGCAGCTTGGGAGTAACAGGGGGTGGCTACACCTTC.